The 26 T cell receptor beta chains listed next were all sequenced from one sample in a study of molecular identifiers for immune sequencing clone quantification. MiXCR, applied by TCRdb to the PCR reads, yields one record per CDR3 protein. This sample has about 640,000 distinct CDR3 sequences, with about 20% found just once. Sample: naive CD8+ T cells from blood, with Jurkat cell RNA spiked in. The subset here: FACS-sorted CD8+CD4-CCR7+CD45RA+ naive T cells. The receptors were gathered from a human donor in good health. Some libraries in this study had Jurkat cell RNA spiked in.

The chain combines TRBV11-2 with TRBJ2-7; no clear D. CDR1 and CDR2 from the germline V gene are SGHAT and FQNNGV. V was cut by 6 bases and J by 2 bases, with 14 bases left in between. This CDR3 has 14 residues. CDR3 sequence (DNA): TGTGCCAGCAGTCATACAACAGTGCCCTACGAGCAGTACTTC. This gives the protein CASSHTTVPYEQYF.

V gene TRBV19 combines with J gene TRBJ2-1; D may be TRBD2 (7 bases). Germline V gene lookup returns CDR1 LNHDA and CDR2 SQIVND (reference sequence). Trimming stripped 3 bases from V and 10 bases from J, with 19 bases between. The CDR3 is 15 residues long. The CDR3 DNA reads TGTGCCAGTAGTATTGGAGGGAGGGGGGTGGGCGAGCAGTTCTTC. Its protein product is CASSIGGRGVGEQFF.

The gene calls are TRBV9 and TRBJ2-3; D gene ambiguous. Germline lookup yields CDR1 SGDLS and CDR2 YYNGEE. The CDR3 is 16 amino acids. Between the trimmed V and J ends, which lost 0 bases and 2 bases, there was a span of 13 bases. This chain's CDR3 is CASSVELGSSTDTQYF. CDR3 DNA: TGTGCCAGCAGCGTAGAGCTCGGCAGCTCCACAGATACGCAGTATTTT.

This chain uses TRBV7-9 with TRBJ1-1; TRBD1 matches at 10 bases. In germline, CDR1 is SEHNR, CDR2 FQNEAQ (reference sequence). V lost 7 bases to trimming and J lost 3 bases; unmatched junction nucleotides: 17. This CDR3 contains 18 residues. The DNA for the CDR3 is TGTGCCAGCAACTCACGCGGACAGGGGGATCTTGGGTACACTGAAGCTTTCTTT. It translates to CASNSRGQGDLGYTEAFF.

The table lists this clonotype with many counts. The V gene is TRBV13, the J gene TRBJ1-4, with 7 positions matching TRBD1. CDR1 PRHDT and CDR2 FYEKMQ come from the germline V gene (reference sequence). The CDR3 runs to 16 residues. V gave up 5 bases and J gave up 0 bases; unmatched junction bases: 6. The CDR3 DNA follows: TGTGCCAGCAGCCATCGGGACAGTGCAACTAATGAAAAACTGTTTTTT. Its protein is CASSHRDSATNEKLFF. Supplemented by reference TRBV13 and TRBJ1-4, the full variable domain reads AAGVIQSPRHLIKEKRETATLKCYPIPRHDTVYWYQQGPGQDPQFLISFYEKMQSDKGSIPDRFSAQQFSDYHSELNMSSLELGDSALYFCASSHRDSATNEKLFFGSGTQLSVL.

As regards this clonotype: This clone may be a read error of a much larger clone one base away. V is TRBV6-6 and J is TRBJ1-5; TRBD1 is a possible D gene (5 bases). Trimming left V 5 bases short and J 9 bases short, with 11 bases between. The CDR3 spans 12 residues. Germline V gene data show CDR1 as MNHNY and CDR2 as SVGAGI (reference sequence). This CDR3 is CASSGAVRPQHF. The CDR3 DNA sequence: TGTGCCAGCAGTGGGGCTGTTCGGCCCCAGCATTTT.

This sequence joins TRBV6-2 or TRBV6-3 and TRBJ2-1; D gene unclear. Trimming removed 4 bases at V and 7 bases at J, with 8 bases between. The CDR3 spans 12 residues. Germline V lookup: CDR1 MNHEY, CDR2 SVGEGT. The DNA of the CDR3 is TGTGCCAGCAGTTCGGATGGGAATGAGCAGTTCTTC. Residues: CASSSDGNEQFF.

As to this clonotype: A much larger clone lies a single base off, so this may be a read error. The CDR3 sequence: CATSDHMNTEASF. The CDR3 nucleotides read TGTGCCACTTCAGACCACATGAACACTGAAGCTTCCTTT. The chain couples TRBV19 to TRBJ1-1, with D unresolved. Germline CDR1 is LNHDA and CDR2 is SQIVND (reference sequence). The CDR3 extends over 13 amino acids.

A note on this clonotype: This may stem from a read error, because a much larger clone lies one nucleotide away. The chain links TRBV5-3 to TRBJ1-6; 9 nucleotides agree with TRBD1. TRBV5-3 is identified as an open reading frame with a role that is uncertain. The CDR3 sequence is 15 residues long. CDR3 sequence (DNA): TGTACCAGCAGAAATTCCGGGACAGGGTATTCACCCCTCCACTTT. Protein sequence: CTSRNSGTGYSPLHF.

As concerns this clonotype: This may arise from a read error, as a much more abundant clone is one base away. This chain joins TRBV24-1 and TRBJ1-1, with 8 bases identical to TRBD1. The CDR3 has 14 amino acids. The germline V gene encodes CDR1 KGHDR and CDR2 SFDVKD. CDR3 loop: CATSDDRGDTGAFF. The DNA for the CDR3 is TGTGCCACCAGTGATGACAGGGGTGACACTGGAGCTTTCTTT.

This clonotype has a count of ten or more. This chain links TRBV7-3 with TRBJ1-1; unclear D gene. Germline-derived CDR1 and CDR2 are SGHTA and FQGTGA. Trimming stripped 4 bases from V and 0 bases from J, with 9 bases between. CDR3 length equals 14 residues. CDR3 DNA: TGTGCCAGCAGCTGGGGTCCCATGAACACTGAAGCTTTCTTT. It codes for CASSWGPMNTEAFF.

Ten or more counts support this clonotype. The chain employs TRBV7-9 and TRBJ1-2; maybe TRBD1 (5 bases). The CDR3 contains 17 residues. CDR1 and CDR2 (germline): SEHNR, FQNEAQ (reference sequence). V was shortened by 1 base and J by 3 bases, with 18 bases between the two germline ends. CDR3 nucleotides: TGTGCCAGCAGCTTAGTCCGGGCGGGGGAGATTGACTATGGCTACACCTTC. This translates into CASSLVRAGEIDYGYTF. The whole variable domain, remainder taken from reference TRBV7-9 and TRBJ1-2, is DTGVSQNPRHKITKRGQNVTFRCDPISEHNRLYWYRQTLGQGPEFLTYFQNEAQLEKSRLLSDRFSAERPKGSFSTLEIQRTEQGDSAMYLCASSLVRAGEIDYGYTFGSGTRLTVV.

In regard to this clonotype: This may stem from a read error, because a much larger clone lies one nucleotide away. The V gene is TRBV4-3, the J gene TRBJ2-7, with TRBD1 as a possible D gene (5 bases). The CDR3 has 15 amino acids. The V end was cut by 0 bases, the J end by 3 bases, with 12 bases between. CDR1 is LGHNA and CDR2 is YSLEER in the germline V gene. CDR3 bases: TGCGCCAGCAGCCAAGACAGAAGGACAATCTACGAGCAGTACTTC. Translation gives CASSQDRRTIYEQYF.

A word on this clonotype: A much larger clone differs from this one at a single base, so this may be a read error. The chain has TRBV6-8 and TRBJ1-1; 12 nucleotides align to TRBD1. CDR3 length: 16 residues. Germline-derived CDR1 and CDR2 are MNHGY and SAAAGT. This CDR3 is CASGYLNGTGGPEAFF. The CDR3, as DNA: TGTGCCAGCGGTTACCTGAACGGGACAGGGGGCCCGGAAGCTTTCTTT.

The J gene is TRBJ2-1, the V gene TRBV7-9; 8 nucleotides line up with TRBD2. Per the germline V gene, CDR1 is SEHNR and CDR2 is FQNEAQ (reference sequence). Trimming removed 2 bases from V and 9 bases from J; junction bases left unmatched: 9. The CDR3 is 15 amino acids. The CDR3 reads CASSLTTGGPSEQFF. CDR3 nucleotides: TGTGCCAGCAGCTTAACGACGGGAGGGCCTAGTGAGCAGTTCTTC.

This clonotype has ten or more counts. This chain connects TRBV29-1 to TRBJ1-3; D is undetermined. Between the trimmed V and J ends, which lost 1 base and 0 bases, there was a span of 7 bases. CDR1 is SQVTM and CDR2 is ANQGSEA in the germline V gene. The CDR3 spans 14 residues. CDR3 bases: TGCAGCGTTGAAGGGGGAGACTCTGGAAACACCATATATTTT. Translating it yields CSVEGGDSGNTIYF.

This clonotype was detected ten times or more. The chain combines TRBV7-9 with TRBJ1-5; unclear D gene. The V and J ends lost 1 base and 7 bases respectively, with 14 bases between them. This CDR3 is 15 amino acids long. The germline CDR1 and CDR2 sequences are SEHNR and FQNEAQ (reference sequence). The CDR3 is CASSLESEEGQPQHF. The CDR3 bases are TGTGCCAGCAGCTTAGAGTCAGAAGAGGGACAGCCCCAGCATTTT.

This clonotype was observed at least ten times. This chain links TRBV24-1 with TRBJ2-1; 12 nucleotides agree with TRBD2. The CDR3 runs to 16 residues. The J segment lost 5 bases and the V segment lost 9 bases, leaving 10 bases of the junction unmatched. The germline V gene has CDR1 KGHDR and CDR2 SFDVKD. As DNA, the CDR3 is TGTGCCACCGGGACTAGCGGGTTGGGGGACCACAATGAGCAGTTCTTC. Protein product: CATGTSGLGDHNEQFF.

This clonotype was picked up many times. The chain recombines TRBV28 with TRBJ1-5; D may be TRBD1 (6 bases). Trimming left V 7 bases short and J 7 bases short, with 17 bases between. The CDR3 has 14 amino acids. Per the germline V gene, CDR1 is MDHEN and CDR2 is SYDVKM. CDR3 bases: TGTGCCAGCACTCCTCTGCGGGGGGGCCAGCCCCAGCATTTT. The encoded protein is CASTPLRGGQPQHF.

This clonotype was seen at least ten times. The gene calls are TRBV28 and TRBJ2-6; D may be TRBD2 (5 bases). Germline lookup yields CDR1 MDHEN and CDR2 SYDVKM. This CDR3 contains 17 residues. V was cut by 10 bases and J by 0 bases, with 19 bases left in between. The CDR3 reads CATEGRLGNSGANVLTF. The CDR3 bases are TGTGCCACCGAGGGAAGGCTGGGGAACTCTGGGGCCAACGTCCTGACTTTC.

In this sample, this clonotype turned up many times. The chain employs TRBV7-9 and TRBJ1-4; tentative D call: TRBD1 (6 bases). The CDR3 has 15 amino acids. Trimming took off 5 bases at V and 8 bases at J, with 18 bases between the two ends. From germline, CDR1 is SEHNR and CDR2 FQNEAQ (reference sequence). The CDR3 spells CASSPPGGAAEKLFF. The CDR3 region has the DNA TGTGCCAGCAGCCCCCCGGGGGGCGCAGCCGAAAAACTGTTTTTT. The complete variable domain, with remaining parts taken from reference TRBV7-9 and TRBJ1-4, reads DTGVSQNPRHKITKRGQNVTFRCDPISEHNRLYWYRQTLGQGPEFLTYFQNEAQLEKSRLLSDRFSAERPKGSFSTLEIQRTEQGDSAMYLCASSPPGGAAEKLFFGSGTQLSVL.

In its sample, this clonotype was seen many times. This chain uses TRBV20-1 with TRBJ2-7, with TRBD1 as a possible D gene (5 bases). CDR1 is DFQATT, CDR2 SNEGSKA, per germline (reference sequence). V gave up 2 bases and J gave up 3 bases, with 11 bases separating them. CDR3 length equals 13 residues. The CDR3 is CSARPQGSYEQYF. In nucleotides, the CDR3 is TGCAGTGCTAGACCCCAGGGAAGCTACGAGCAGTACTTC.

Note on this clonotype: The junction shows a germline mismatch at one end, possibly a read error. The V gene is TRBV19, the J gene TRBJ1-2, with 12 bases matching TRBD1. The germline V gene encodes CDR1 LNHDA and CDR2 SQIVND (reference sequence). The CDR3 runs 17 residues. CDR3 region: CASSIGDRGLRDYGHTF. CDR3 coding DNA: TGTGCCAGTAGTATAGGGGACAGGGGGCTACGGGACTATGGCCACACCTTC.

This clonotype was seen a few times. The chain carries TRBV28 and TRBJ2-7, with 9 bases identical to TRBD1. Germline V gene lookup returns CDR1 MDHEN and CDR2 SYDVKM. The V gene end was trimmed by 4 bases and the J gene end by 2 bases; junction bases not matched to a gene: 6. The CDR3 loop spans 15 amino acids. The CDR3 protein is CASSYRGRSAYEQYF. The CDR3 nucleotides read TGTGCCAGCAGTTACAGGGGGCGCAGCGCCTACGAGCAGTACTTC.

This clonotype was picked up many times. The chain links TRBV6-5 to TRBJ2-1; tentatively, D is TRBD2 (6 bases). V lost 5 bases, J lost 6 bases, and 11 bases lay in between. Germline CDR1 is MNHEY and CDR2 is SVGAGI. The CDR3 is 13 amino acids. This CDR3 is CASSRDLANEQFF. The CDR3 DNA reads as TGTGCCAGCAGTCGGGACTTAGCCAATGAGCAGTTCTTC.

In this sample, this clonotype turned up many times. The chain combines TRBV6-5 with TRBJ1-6; no clear D. Deletions cut 2 bases from V and 10 bases from J, with 12 bases between. There are 14 residues in the CDR3. Germline CDR1 and CDR2: MNHEY and SVGAGI. The CDR3 reads CASSYGRASSPLHF. CDR3 nucleotides: TGTGCCAGCAGTTACGGACGAGCCAGCTCACCCCTCCACTTT.